The rows below give T cell receptor beta chains drawn from one sample of a study of shared clonotypes between healthy human individuals. Data came from immunoSEQ multiplex PCR; TCRdb stores just in-frame clones and leaves some out. The table records about 2 million clones, approximately 95% of them present only once. The source material was naive CD4+ T cells sorted from blood. The receptor source for this set is a man between 18 and 35 years old in good health. Each CDR3 is given with its conserved first and last residue. A D gene is named only where the DNA matches it firmly. Clone size appears in some rows only: once, few, many, or a class for an expanded clone.

abundance	v_gene	j_gene	d_gene	CDR3aa	CDR3nt
NA	TRBV6-6	TRBJ2-1	NA	CASTPGTIYNEQFF	TGTGCCAGCACCCCCGGGACCATCTACAATGAGCAGTTCTTC
NA	TRBV27	TRBJ1-2	TRBD1	CASSPSTGAGGYTF	TGTGCCAGCAGTCCATCCACAGGGGCGGGTGGCTACACCTTC
NA	TRBV19	TRBJ1-6	NA	CASSLRGVENSPLHF	TGTGCCAGTAGTCTCCGGGGGGTAGAGAATTCACCCCTCCACTTT
NA	TRBV19	TRBJ2-2	TRBD1	CATGQGGNTGELFF	TGTGCCACAGGACAGGGCGGGAACACCGGGGAGCTGTTTTTT
NA	TRBV29-1	TRBJ2-5	TRBD2	CSVQTSGRGVTQYF	TGCAGCGTACAAACTAGCGGGAGAGGTGTGACCCAGTACTTC
NA	TRBV18	TRBJ1-2	NA	CASSPPGRKFNYGYTF	TGTGCCAGCTCACCACCGGGACGCAAATTCAACTATGGCTACACCTTC
NA	TRBV6-5	TRBJ2-4	NA	CASSQVAAKNIQYF	TGTGCCAGCAGCCAAGTAGCGGCCAAAAACATTCAGTACTTC
NA	TRBV14	TRBJ1-5	TRBD1	CASSDRANQPQHF	TGTGCCAGCAGTGACAGGGCCAATCAGCCCCAGCATTTT
once	TRBV2	TRBJ1-4	NA	CASSGQGSREKLFF	TGTGCCAGCAGTGGCCAGGGGTCACGCGAAAAACTGTTTTTT
NA	TRBV5-1	TRBJ1-4	TRBD1	CASSSSDRAGRLFF	TGCGCCAGCAGCTCCTCGGACAGGGCGGGTAGGCTGTTTTTT
NA	TRBV30	TRBJ1-4	NA	CAWSVGGKLFF	TGTGCCTGGAGTGTGGGGGGAAAACTGTTTTTT
NA	TRBV9	TRBJ2-1	NA	CASSVAGTQAYNEQFF	TGTGCCAGCAGCGTAGCGGGGACACAGGCCTACAATGAGCAGTTCTTC
NA	TRBV30	TRBJ1-1	TRBD1	CAWSARLLTGALNTEAFF	TGTGCCTGGAGTGCCCGACTCTTGACAGGGGCCTTGAACACCGAAGCTTTCTTT
NA	TRBV2	TRBJ1-3	TRBD1	CASRGDRGKDTIYF	TGTGCCAGCAGGGGGGACAGGGGTAAAGACACCATATATTTT
NA	TRBV10-3	TRBJ1-1	TRBD1	CAISLQGMNTEAFF	TGTGCCATCAGCTTACAGGGGATGAACACTGAAGCTTTCTTT
NA	TRBV9	TRBJ2-7	NA	CASSRGGKGEQQYF	TGTGCCAGCAGTAGGGGCGGAAAGGGAGAACAGCAGTACTTC
NA	TRBV2	TRBJ1-3	TRBD1	CASSWVSLPGQGRNTIYF	TGTGCCAGCAGCTGGGTCAGCCTTCCGGGACAGGGCCGAAACACCATATATTTT
NA	TRBV27	TRBJ2-7	TRBD1	CASSYTNRDRPYEQYF	TGTGCCAGCAGTTACACCAACCGGGACAGACCCTACGAGCAGTACTTC
NA	TRBV2	TRBJ2-5	NA	CASSVFKQETQYF	TGTGCCAGCAGTGTATTCAAACAAGAGACCCAGTACTTC
NA	TRBV5-4	TRBJ1-5	NA	CASSLDSNQPQHF	TGTGCCAGCAGCTTGGACAGCAATCAGCCCCAGCATTTT
once	TRBV25-1	TRBJ2-1	NA	CASSERGSGISYNEQFF	TGTGCCAGCAGTGAAAGGGGTAGCGGTATATCCTACAATGAGCAGTTCTTC
once	TRBV1	TRBJ1-1	NA	CTSSQDSPGEGPEAFF	TGCACCAGCAGCCAAGATTCCCCAGGGGAGGGGCCTGAAGCTTTCTTT
NA	TRBV6-1	TRBJ2-1	NA	CATWATYNEQFF	TGTGCCACCTGGGCAACTTACAATGAGCAGTTCTTC
NA	TRBV5-5	TRBJ1-5	NA	CASSLTEGYQPQHF	TGTGCCAGCAGCCTAACGGAGGGGTATCAGCCCCAGCATTTT
NA	TRBV30	TRBJ1-6	NA	CAWRAGVRDSPLHF	TGTGCCTGGAGAGCAGGGGTTAGGGATTCACCCCTCCACTTT
NA	TRBV5-1	TRBJ1-1	NA	CASSLVGDTEAFF	TGCGCCAGCAGCTTGGTGGGGGACACTGAAGCTTTCTTT
NA	TRBV5-4	TRBJ2-3	TRBD1	CASSLKRGPDTQYF	TGTGCCAGCAGCTTGAAGAGGGGGCCAGATACGCAGTATTTT
NA	TRBV19	TRBJ2-7	NA	CASRETATVSYEQYF	TGTGCCAGTAGGGAGACAGCCACCGTTTCCTACGAGCAGTACTTC
NA	TRBV15	TRBJ2-7	NA	CATSSGGGGPDEQYF	TGTGCCACCAGTTCTGGAGGAGGGGGCCCCGACGAGCAGTACTTC
NA	TRBV6-6	TRBJ2-3	NA	CASSKVDTQYF	TGTGCCAGCAGTAAGGTAGATACGCAGTATTTT
NA	TRBV6-1	TRBJ2-3	NA	CASNILVSTDTQYF	TGTGCCAGCAACATTCTAGTAAGCACAGATACGCAGTATTTT
NA	TRBV5-1	TRBJ2-3	NA	CASSLASSASTDTQYF	TGCGCCAGCAGCTTGGCATCTAGCGCTAGCACAGATACGCAGTATTTT
NA	TRBV7-8	TRBJ1-1	TRBD1	CASSLADRGTTEAFF	TGTGCCAGCAGCTTAGCTGACAGGGGGACCACTGAAGCTTTCTTT
NA	TRBV19	TRBJ1-6	NA	CASSIGEAPLHF	TGTGCCAGTAGTATCGGGGAGGCACCCCTCCACTTT
NA	TRBV5-4	TRBJ1-1	TRBD1	CASSYGQGWSNTEAFF	TGTGCCAGCAGTTACGGACAGGGATGGTCGAACACTGAAGCTTTCTTT
NA	TRBV6-6	TRBJ2-3	NA	CASSPSPTAQYF	TGTGCCAGCAGCCCCAGCCCTACGGCGCAGTATTTT
NA	TRBV6-6	TRBJ1-5	TRBD1	CVSTGDGGSNQPQHF	TGTGTCAGCACAGGGGACGGGGGTAGCAATCAGCCCCAGCATTTT
NA	TRBV5-4	TRBJ1-2	NA	CASSLAFGPSGYTF	TGTGCCAGCAGCTTGGCCTTCGGTCCGTCCGGCTACACCTTC
NA	TRBV30	TRBJ2-1	TRBD2	CAWTSGEINEQFF	TGTGCCTGGACTAGCGGGGAAATCAATGAGCAGTTCTTC
NA	TRBV18	TRBJ1-2	NA	CASSPPRQTNYGYTF	TGTGCCAGCTCACCACCTCGACAGACCAACTATGGCTACACCTTC
NA	TRBV7-8	TRBJ2-5	NA	CASSWAGGSQETQYF	TGTGCCAGCAGCTGGGCCGGCGGGTCCCAAGAGACCCAGTACTTC
NA	TRBV5-5	TRBJ2-4	TRBD1	CASSLVGTGVNIQYF	TGTGCCAGCAGCTTGGTCGGGACAGGGGTGAACATTCAGTACTTC
NA	TRBV7-6	TRBJ2-3	TRBD1	CASSRQGARGTDTQYF	TGTGCCAGCAGCAGACAGGGGGCGCGAGGCACAGATACGCAGTATTTT
NA	TRBV10-2	TRBJ2-5	TRBD2	CASKFGLAGEETQYF	TGCGCCAGCAAATTTGGACTAGCGGGAGAAGAGACCCAGTACTTC
NA	TRBV19	TRBJ2-1	TRBD1	CASSTRGTGCEQFF	TGTGCCAGTAGTACGCGAGGGACAGGGTGTGAGCAGTTCTTC
once	TRBV2	TRBJ2-5	NA	CASSEQPGQETQYF	TGTGCCAGCAGTGAACAGCCGGGCCAAGAGACCCAGTACTTC